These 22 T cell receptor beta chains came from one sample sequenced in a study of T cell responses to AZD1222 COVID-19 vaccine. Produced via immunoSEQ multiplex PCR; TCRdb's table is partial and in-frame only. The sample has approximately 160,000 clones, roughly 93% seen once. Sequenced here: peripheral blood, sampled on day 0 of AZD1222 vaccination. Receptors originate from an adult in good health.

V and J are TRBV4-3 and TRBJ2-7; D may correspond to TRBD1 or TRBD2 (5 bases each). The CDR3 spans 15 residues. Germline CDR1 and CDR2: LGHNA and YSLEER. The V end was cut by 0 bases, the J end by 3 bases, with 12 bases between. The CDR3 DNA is TGCGCCAGCAGCCAAGATTGGGACGGCAACTACGAGCAGTACTTC. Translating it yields CASSQDWDGNYEQYF.

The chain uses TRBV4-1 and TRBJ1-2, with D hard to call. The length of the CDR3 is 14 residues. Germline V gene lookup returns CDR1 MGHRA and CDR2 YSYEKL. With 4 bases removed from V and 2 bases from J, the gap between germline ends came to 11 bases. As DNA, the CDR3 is TGCGCCAGCAGCCGAGAGACGGACAACTATGGCTACACCTTC. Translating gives CASSRETDNYGYTF.

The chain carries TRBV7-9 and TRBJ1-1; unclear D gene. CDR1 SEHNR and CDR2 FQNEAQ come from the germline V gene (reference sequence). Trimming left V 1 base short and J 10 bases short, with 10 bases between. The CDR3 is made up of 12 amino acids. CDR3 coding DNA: TGTGCCAGCAGCTTAGACAGCATTGGAGCTTTCTTT. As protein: CASSLDSIGAFF.

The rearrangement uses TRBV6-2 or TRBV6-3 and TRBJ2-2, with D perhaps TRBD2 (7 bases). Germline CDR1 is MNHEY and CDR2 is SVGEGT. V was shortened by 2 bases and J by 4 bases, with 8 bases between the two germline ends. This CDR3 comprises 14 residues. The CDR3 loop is CASSYGGATGELFF. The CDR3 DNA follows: TGTGCCAGCAGTTACGGGGGGGCCACCGGGGAGCTGTTTTTT.

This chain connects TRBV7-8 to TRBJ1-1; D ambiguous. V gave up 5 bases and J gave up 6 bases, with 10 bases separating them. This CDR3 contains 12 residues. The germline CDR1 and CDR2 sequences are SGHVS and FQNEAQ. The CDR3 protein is CASSLEAAEAFF. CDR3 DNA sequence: TGTGCCAGCAGCCTAGAGGCGGCTGAAGCTTTCTTT.

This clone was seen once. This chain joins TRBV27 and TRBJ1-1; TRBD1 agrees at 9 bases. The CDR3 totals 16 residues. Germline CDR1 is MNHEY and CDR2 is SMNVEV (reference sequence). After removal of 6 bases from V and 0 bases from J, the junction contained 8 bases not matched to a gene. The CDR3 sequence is CASSLEGQGVNTEAFF. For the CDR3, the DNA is TGTGCCAGCAGCCTTGAGGGACAGGGAGTGAACACTGAAGCTTTCTTT.

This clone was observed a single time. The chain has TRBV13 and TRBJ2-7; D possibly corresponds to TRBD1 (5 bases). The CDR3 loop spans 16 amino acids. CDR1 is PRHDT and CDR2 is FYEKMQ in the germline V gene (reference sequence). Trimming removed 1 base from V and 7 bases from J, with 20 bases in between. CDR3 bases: TGTGCCAGCAGCTTAGAAATGGATAGGGGTCCCAGGGAGCAGTACTTC. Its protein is CASSLEMDRGPREQYF.

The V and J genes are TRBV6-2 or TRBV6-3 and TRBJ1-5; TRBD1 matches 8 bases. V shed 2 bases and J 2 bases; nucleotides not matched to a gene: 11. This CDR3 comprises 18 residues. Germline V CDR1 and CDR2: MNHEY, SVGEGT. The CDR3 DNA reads TGTGCCAGCAGTTACGGGACAGGCGGATATTACCGCAATCAGCCCCAGCATTTT. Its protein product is CASSYGTGGYYRNQPQHF.

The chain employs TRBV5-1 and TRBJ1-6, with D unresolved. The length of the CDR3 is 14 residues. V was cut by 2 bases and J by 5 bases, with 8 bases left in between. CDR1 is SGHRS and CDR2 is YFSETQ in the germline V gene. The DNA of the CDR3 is TGCGCCAGCAGCTTTAGTCCCGATAATTCACCCCTCCACTTT. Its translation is CASSFSPDNSPLHF.

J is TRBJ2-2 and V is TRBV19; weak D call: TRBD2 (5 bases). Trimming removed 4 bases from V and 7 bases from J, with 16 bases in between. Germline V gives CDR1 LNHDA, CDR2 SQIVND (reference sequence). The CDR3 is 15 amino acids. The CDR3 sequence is CASSTPNRGYGELFF. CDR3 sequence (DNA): TGTGCCAGTAGTACACCCAACCGGGGATACGGGGAGCTGTTTTTT.

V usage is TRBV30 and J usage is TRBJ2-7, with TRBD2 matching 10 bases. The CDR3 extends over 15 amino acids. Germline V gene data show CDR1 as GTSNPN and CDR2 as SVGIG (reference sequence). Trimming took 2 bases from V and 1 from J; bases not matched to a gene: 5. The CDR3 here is CAWSPLAGVSYEQYF. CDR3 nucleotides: TGTGCCTGGAGTCCGCTAGCGGGGGTTTCCTACGAGCAGTACTTC.

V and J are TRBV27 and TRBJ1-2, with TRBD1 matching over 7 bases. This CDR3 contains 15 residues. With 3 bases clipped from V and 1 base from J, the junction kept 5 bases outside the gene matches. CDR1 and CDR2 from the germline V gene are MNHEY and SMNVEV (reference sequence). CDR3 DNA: TGTGCCAGCAGTTTGAGGACAGGACTTAACTATGGCTACACCTTC. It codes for CASSLRTGLNYGYTF.

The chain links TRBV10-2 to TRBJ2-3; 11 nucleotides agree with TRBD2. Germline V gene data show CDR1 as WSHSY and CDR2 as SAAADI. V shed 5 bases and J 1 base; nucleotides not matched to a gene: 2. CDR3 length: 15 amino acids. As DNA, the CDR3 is TGCGCCAGCAGTTTGACTAGCGGGGGCACAGATACGCAGTATTTT. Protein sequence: CASSLTSGGTDTQYF.

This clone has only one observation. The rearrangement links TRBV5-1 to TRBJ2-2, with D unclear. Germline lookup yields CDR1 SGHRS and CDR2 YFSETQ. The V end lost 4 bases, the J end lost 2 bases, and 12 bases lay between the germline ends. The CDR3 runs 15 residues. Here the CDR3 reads CASSTPQSNTGELFF. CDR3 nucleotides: TGCGCCAGCAGCACCCCGCAGAGCAACACCGGGGAGCTGTTTTTT.

As DNA, the CDR3 is TGTGCCAGCAGCTTGTGGACTAGCGGGGGGATCACAGATACGCAGTATTTT. It encodes CASSLWTSGGITDTQYF. This rearrangement joins TRBV27 to TRBJ2-3; 14 nucleotides line up with TRBD2. This CDR3 comprises 17 residues. The germline gives CDR1 MNHEY, CDR2 SMNVEV (reference sequence). Unmatched junction bases numbered 7, after V lost 6 bases and J lost 2 bases.

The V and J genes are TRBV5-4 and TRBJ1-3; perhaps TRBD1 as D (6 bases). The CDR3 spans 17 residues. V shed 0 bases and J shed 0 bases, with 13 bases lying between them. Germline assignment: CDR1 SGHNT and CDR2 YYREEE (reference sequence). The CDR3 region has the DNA TGTGCCAGCAGCTTGGAATGGGACAAGAGCTCTGGAAACACCATATATTTT. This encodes CASSLEWDKSSGNTIYF.

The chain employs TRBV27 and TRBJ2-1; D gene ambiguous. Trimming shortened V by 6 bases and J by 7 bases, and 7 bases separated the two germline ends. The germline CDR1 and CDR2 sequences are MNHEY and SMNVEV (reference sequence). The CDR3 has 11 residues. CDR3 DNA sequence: TGTGCCAGCAGCCCAGGAAATGAGCAGTTCTTC. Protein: CASSPGNEQFF.

The CDR3 sequence: CASSEEAIGGLSYEQYF. The DNA of the CDR3 is TGTGCCAGCAGTGAAGAGGCGATAGGGGGTCTCTCCTACGAGCAGTACTTC. V and J are TRBV6-1 and TRBJ2-7, with TRBD1 as a possible D gene (6 bases). Germline loops: CDR1 MNHNS, CDR2 SASEGT. V dropped 1 base and J dropped 0 bases, with 16 bases sitting between them. The CDR3 contains 17 residues.

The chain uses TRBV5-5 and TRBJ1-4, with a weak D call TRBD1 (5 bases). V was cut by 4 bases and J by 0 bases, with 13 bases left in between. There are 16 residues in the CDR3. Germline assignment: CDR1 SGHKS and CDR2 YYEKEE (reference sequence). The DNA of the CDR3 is TGTGCCAGCAGCCCGACAGAGAGGCCAACTAATGAAAAACTGTTTTTT. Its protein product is CASSPTERPTNEKLFF.

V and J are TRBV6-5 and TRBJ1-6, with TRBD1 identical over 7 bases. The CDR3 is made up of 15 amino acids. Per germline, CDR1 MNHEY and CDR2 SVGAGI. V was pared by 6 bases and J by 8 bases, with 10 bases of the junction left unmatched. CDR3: CASRAPGQRYSPLHF. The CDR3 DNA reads TGTGCCAGCAGAGCACCGGGACAGAGATATTCACCCCTCCACTTT.

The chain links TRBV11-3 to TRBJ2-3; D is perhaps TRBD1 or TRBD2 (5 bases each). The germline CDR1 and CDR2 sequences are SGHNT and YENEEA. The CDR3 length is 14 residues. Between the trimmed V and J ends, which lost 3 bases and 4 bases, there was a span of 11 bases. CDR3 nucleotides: TGTGCCAGCAGCTTGGGTCAGGGACCAGATACGCAGTATTTT. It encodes CASSLGQGPDTQYF.

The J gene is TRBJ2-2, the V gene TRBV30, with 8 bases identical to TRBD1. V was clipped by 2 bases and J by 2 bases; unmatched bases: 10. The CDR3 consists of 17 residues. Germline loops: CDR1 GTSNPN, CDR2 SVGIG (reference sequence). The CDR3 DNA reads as TGTGCCTGGAGTTTAGACCTGACAGGGGTAAACACCGGGGAGCTGTTTTTT. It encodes CAWSLDLTGVNTGELFF.